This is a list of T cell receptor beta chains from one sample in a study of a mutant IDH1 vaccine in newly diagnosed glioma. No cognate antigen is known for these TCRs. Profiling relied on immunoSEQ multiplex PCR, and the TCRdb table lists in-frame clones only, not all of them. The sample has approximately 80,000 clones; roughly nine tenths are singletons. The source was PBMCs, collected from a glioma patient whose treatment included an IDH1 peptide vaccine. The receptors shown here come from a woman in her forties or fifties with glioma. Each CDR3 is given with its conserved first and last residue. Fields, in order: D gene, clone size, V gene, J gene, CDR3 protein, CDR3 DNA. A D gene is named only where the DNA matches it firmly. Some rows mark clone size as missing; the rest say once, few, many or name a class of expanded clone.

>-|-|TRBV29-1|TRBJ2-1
CSGGDPSEVYNEQFF
TGCAGCGGGGGGGACCCCTCGGAGGTCTACAATGAGCAGTTCTTC
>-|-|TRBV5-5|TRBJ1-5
CASSAGVNSNQPQHF
TGTGCCAGCAGCGCGGGGGTCAATAGCAATCAGCCCCAGCATTTT
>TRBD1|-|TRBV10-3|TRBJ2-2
CAISETGQGDSGELFF
TGTGCCATCAGTGAGACCGGGCAAGGGGACAGCGGGGAGCTGTTTTTT
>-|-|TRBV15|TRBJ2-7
CATSPRTAAYEQYF
TGTGCCACCAGCCCAAGGACGGCAGCCTACGAGCAGTACTTC
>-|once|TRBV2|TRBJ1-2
CASSEGLGTLYGYTF
TGTGCCAGCAGTGAGGGTCTCGGGACCCTCTATGGCTACACCTTC
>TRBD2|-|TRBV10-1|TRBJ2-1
CASSEQLAGGSDEQFF
TGCGCCAGCAGTGAACAACTAGCGGGAGGGAGCGATGAGCAGTTCTTC
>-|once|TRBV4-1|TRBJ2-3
CASSLRLADLTDTQYF
TGCGCCAGCAGCCTCCGATTAGCGGACCTCACAGATACGCAGTATTTT
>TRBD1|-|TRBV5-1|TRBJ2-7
CASSFDRDLYEQYF
TGCGCCAGCAGCTTCGACAGGGACCTCTACGAGCAGTACTTC
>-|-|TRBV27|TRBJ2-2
CASRLKRNTGELFF
TGTGCCAGCCGCCTAAAACGGAACACCGGGGAGCTGTTTTTT
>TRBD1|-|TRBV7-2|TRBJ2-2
CASSQGTENTGELFF
TGTGCCAGCAGCCAGGGGACAGAGAACACCGGGGAGCTGTTTTTT
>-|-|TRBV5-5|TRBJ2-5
CASSSQETQYF
TGTGCCAGCAGCTCGCAAGAGACCCAGTACTTC
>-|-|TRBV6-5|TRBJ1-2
CASSSGTVYGYTF
TGTGCCAGCAGCTCCGGGACGGTCTATGGCTACACCTTC
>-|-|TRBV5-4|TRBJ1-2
CASSLSTVYGYTF
TGTGCCAGCAGCTTAAGTACAGTCTATGGCTACACCTTC
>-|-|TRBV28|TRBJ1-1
CASSAPPGPEAFF
TGTGCCAGCAGTGCCCCCCCAGGGCCAGAAGCTTTCTTT
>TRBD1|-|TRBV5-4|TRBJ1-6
CASSLEDRGSSPLHF
TGTGCCAGCAGCTTGGAGGACAGGGGAAGTTCACCCCTCCACTTT
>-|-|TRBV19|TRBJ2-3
CASHDARRRTDTQYF
TGTGCCAGCCATGATGCCCGGAGGAGGACAGATACGCAGTATTTT
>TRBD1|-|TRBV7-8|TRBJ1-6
CASSLGRTGVSYNSPLHF
TGTGCCAGCAGCTTAGGAAGGACAGGGGTGTCCTATAATTCACCCCTCCACTTT
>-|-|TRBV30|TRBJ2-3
CAWSSAKDTQYF
TGTGCCTGGAGCTCGGCCAAGGATACGCAGTATTTT
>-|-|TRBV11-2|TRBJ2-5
CAISSGGPKTQYF
TGTGCCATCTCGTCGGGTGGTCCGAAGACCCAGTACTTC
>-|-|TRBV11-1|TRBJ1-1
CASSFDYGGQAFF
TGTGCCAGCAGCTTCGATTATGGGGGTCAAGCTTTCTTT
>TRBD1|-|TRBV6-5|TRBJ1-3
CASSRDRKTGNTIYF
TGTGCCAGCAGCAGGGACAGGAAAACTGGAAACACCATATATTTT
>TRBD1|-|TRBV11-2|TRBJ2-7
CASSHTGTGAYEQYF
TGTGCCAGCAGCCACACTGGGACAGGGGCTTACGAGCAGTACTTC
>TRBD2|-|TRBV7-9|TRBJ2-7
CASSLGLAGTYEQYF
TGTGCCAGCAGCTTGGGACTAGCGGGCACCTACGAGCAGTACTTC
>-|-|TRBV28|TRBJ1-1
CASSFWGTEAFF
TGTGCCAGCAGTTTTTGGGGCACTGAAGCTTTCTTT
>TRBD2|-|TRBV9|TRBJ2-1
CASSVPLAGGPDEQFF
TGTGCCAGCAGCGTACCCCTAGCGGGAGGGCCAGATGAGCAGTTCTTC
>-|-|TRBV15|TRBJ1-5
CATSRKHSNQPQHF
TGTGCCACCAGCAGAAAGCATAGCAATCAGCCCCAGCATTTT
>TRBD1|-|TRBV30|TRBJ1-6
CAWRDRDNSPLHF
TGTGCCTGGCGAGACAGGGATAATTCACCCCTCCACTTT
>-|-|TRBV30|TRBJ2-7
CAWSVLHMRSEQYF
TGTGCCTGGAGTGTACTTCACATGAGATCCGAGCAGTACTTC
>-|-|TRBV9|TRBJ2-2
CASSPWQGNTGELFF
TGTGCCAGCAGCCCCTGGCAGGGGAACACCGGGGAGCTGTTTTTT
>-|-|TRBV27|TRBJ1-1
CASTAGGGANTEAFF
TGTGCCAGCACCGCCGGAGGGGGGGCGAACACTGAAGCTTTCTTT
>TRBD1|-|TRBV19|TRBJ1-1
CASSPDRGSSTEAFF
TGTGCCAGTAGTCCAGACAGGGGTTCATCCACTGAAGCTTTCTTT
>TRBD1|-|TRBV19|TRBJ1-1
CASSIGDRGDTEAFF
TGTGCCAGTAGTATCGGGGACAGGGGGGACACTGAAGCTTTCTTT
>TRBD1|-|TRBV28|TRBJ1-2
CASSLGEGANYGYTF
TGTGCCAGCAGTTTAGGGGAGGGGGCAAACTATGGCTACACCTTC
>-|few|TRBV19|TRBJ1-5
CASSIGRGNQPQHF
TGTGCCAGTAGTATAGGGCGGGGCAATCAGCCCCAGCATTTT
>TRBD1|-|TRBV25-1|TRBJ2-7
CASSVTGGNEQYF
TGTGCCAGCAGTGTGACAGGGGGTAACGAGCAGTACTTC
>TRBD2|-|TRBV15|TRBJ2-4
CATSRDLKGRGDIQYF
TGTGCCACCAGCAGAGATCTGAAGGGGCGGGGGGACATTCAGTACTTC
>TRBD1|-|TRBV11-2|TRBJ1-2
CASSTPRGRVRKYGYTF
TGTGCCAGCAGCACTCCCAGGGGGCGCGTAAGAAAGTATGGCTACACCTTC
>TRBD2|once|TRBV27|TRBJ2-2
CASSATSGTTGELFF
TGTGCCAGCAGTGCGACTAGCGGGACCACCGGGGAGCTGTTTTTT
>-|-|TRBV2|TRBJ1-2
CASSLGSYGYTF
TGTGCCAGCAGTCTCGGGTCTTATGGCTACACCTTC
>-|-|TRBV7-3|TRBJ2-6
CASSFQGSGANVLTF
TGTGCCAGCAGCTTTCAGGGGTCTGGGGCCAACGTCCTGACTTTC
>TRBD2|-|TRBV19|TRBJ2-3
CASSGTVAGETDTQYF
TGTGCCAGTAGTGGGACCGTAGCGGGAGAAACAGATACGCAGTATTTT
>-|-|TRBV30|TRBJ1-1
CAWSVAGRTEAFF
TGTGCCTGGAGTGTCGCGGGGCGCACTGAAGCTTTCTTT
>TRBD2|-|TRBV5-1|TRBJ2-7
CASSSGLAGYSYEQYF
TGCGCCAGCAGCTCTGGACTAGCGGGCTACTCCTACGAGCAGTACTTC
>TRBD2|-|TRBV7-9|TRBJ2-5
CASSFATSGSLETQYF
TGTGCCAGCAGCTTCGCCACTAGCGGGAGTCTAGAGACCCAGTACTTC
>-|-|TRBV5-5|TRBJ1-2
CASSLWTADNYGYTF
TGTGCCAGCAGCTTATGGACAGCCGACAACTATGGCTACACCTTC
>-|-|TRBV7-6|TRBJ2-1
CASSLVGEEQFF
TGTGCCAGCAGCTTAGTGGGTGAGGAGCAGTTCTTC
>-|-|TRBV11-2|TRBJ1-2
CASSLYARSGPGGGYTF
TGTGCCAGCAGCTTATACGCCCGATCAGGCCCCGGAGGCGGCTACACCTTC
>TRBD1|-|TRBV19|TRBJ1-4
CASSIGTGDEKLFF
TGTGCCAGTAGTATCGGGACAGGGGATGAAAAACTGTTTTTT